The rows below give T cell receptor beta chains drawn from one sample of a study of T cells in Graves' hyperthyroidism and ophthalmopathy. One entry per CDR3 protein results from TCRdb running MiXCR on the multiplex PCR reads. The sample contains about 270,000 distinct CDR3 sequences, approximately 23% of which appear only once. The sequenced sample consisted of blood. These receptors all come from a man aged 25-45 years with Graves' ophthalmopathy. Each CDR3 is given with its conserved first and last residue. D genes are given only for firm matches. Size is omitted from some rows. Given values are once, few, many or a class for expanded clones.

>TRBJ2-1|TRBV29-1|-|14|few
CSVEEWRSYNGQFF
TGCAGCGTTGAGGAGTGGCGGTCCTACAATGGGCAGTTCTTC
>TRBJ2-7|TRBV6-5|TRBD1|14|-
CASSYGTVPYEQYF
TGTGCCAGCAGTTACGGGACAGTTCCGTACGAGCAGTACTTC
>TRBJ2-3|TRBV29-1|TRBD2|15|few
CSVGPTSGRTDTQYF
TGCAGCGTTGGCCCAACTAGCGGCCGCACAGATACGCAGTATTTT
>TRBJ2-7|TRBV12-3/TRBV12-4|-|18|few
CASSLARSGGRLSYEQYF
TGTGCCAGCAGTTTAGCGCGGAGTGGGGGAAGGCTCTCCTACGAGCAGTACTTC
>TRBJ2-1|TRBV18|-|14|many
CASSPRGGHNEQFF
TGTGCCAGCTCACCCCGGGGAGGCCACAATGAGCAGTTCTTC
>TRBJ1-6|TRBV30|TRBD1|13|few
CACRDRENSPLHF
TGTGCCTGTAGGGACAGAGAAAATTCACCCCTCCACTTT
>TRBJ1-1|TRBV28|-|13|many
CASSLWEAPEAFF
TGTGCCAGCAGTTTATGGGAAGCCCCTGAAGCTTTCTTT
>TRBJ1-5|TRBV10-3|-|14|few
CAIGEGGWNQPQHF
TGTGCCATCGGAGAGGGGGGTTGGAATCAGCCCCAGCATTTT
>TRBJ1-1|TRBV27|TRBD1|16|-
CASSLPLTGGYAEAFF
TGTGCCAGCAGTTTACCGCTGACAGGGGGGTATGCTGAAGCTTTCTTT
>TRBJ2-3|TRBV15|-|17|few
CATSRDRGTRGGDTQYF
TGTGCCACCAGCAGAGATCGAGGGACCCGGGGAGGAGATACGCAGTATTTT
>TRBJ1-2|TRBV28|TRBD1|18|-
CASSRPGTGMRLGYGYTF
TGTGCCAGCAGTCGCCCCGGGACAGGGATGCGGTTGGGGTATGGCTACACCTTC
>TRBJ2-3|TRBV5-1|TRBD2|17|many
CASSPLGLAGGTDTQYF
TGCGCCAGCAGCCCCCTGGGCCTAGCGGGGGGCACAGATACGCAGTATTTT
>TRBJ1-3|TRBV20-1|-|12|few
CSALDQANTIYF
TGCAGTGCTCTTGACCAAGCTAACACCATATATTTT
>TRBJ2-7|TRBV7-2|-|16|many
CASSRNSAGLVYEQYF
TGTGCCAGCAGCCGAAATTCGGCGGGACTGGTGTACGAGCAGTACTTC
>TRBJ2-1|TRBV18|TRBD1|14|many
CASSSFTGVDEQFF
TGTGCCAGCTCATCATTCACAGGGGTGGATGAGCAGTTCTTC
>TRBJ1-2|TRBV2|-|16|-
CASSGPIAQQGYGYTF
TGTGCCAGCAGTGGGCCTATCGCGCAACAAGGCTATGGCTACACCTTC
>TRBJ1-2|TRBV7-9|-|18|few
CASSLVGRPPTDNYGYTF
TGTGCCAGCAGCTTAGTGGGGCGCCCCCCGACAGACAACTATGGCTACACCTTC
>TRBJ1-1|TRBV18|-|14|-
CASSLTESNTEAFF
TGTGCCAGCTCACTAACAGAGTCTAACACTGAAGCTTTCTTT
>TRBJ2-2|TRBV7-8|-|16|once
CASTKDDLMNTGELFF
TGTGCCAGCACAAAAGACGATCTTATGAACACCGGGGAGCTGTTTTTT